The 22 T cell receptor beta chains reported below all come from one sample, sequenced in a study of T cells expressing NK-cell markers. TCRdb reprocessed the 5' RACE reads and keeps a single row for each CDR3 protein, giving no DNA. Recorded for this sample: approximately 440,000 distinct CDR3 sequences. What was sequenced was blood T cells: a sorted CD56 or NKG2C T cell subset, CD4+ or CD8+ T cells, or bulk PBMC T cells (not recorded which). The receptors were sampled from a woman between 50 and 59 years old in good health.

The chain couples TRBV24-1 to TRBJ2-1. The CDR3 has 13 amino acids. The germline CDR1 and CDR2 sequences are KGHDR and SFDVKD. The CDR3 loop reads CATRRRDYNEQFF.

CDR3 in amino acids: CSVAHTRSYNEQFF. The chain is built from TRBV29-1 and TRBJ2-1; absent DNA, TCRdb's TRBD2 call cannot be checked. This CDR3 has 14 residues. CDR1 SQVTM and CDR2 ANQGSEA come from the germline V gene.

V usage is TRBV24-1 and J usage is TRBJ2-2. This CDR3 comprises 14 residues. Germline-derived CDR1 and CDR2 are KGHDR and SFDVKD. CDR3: CATSVAAGTGELFF.

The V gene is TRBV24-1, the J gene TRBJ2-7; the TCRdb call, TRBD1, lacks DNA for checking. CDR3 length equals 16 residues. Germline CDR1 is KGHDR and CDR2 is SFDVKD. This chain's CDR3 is CATSGKTGDVPYEQYF.

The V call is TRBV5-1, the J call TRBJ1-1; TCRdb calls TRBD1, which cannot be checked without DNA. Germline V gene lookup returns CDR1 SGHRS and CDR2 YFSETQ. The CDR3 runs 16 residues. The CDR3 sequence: CASSLVTGVLNTEAFF.

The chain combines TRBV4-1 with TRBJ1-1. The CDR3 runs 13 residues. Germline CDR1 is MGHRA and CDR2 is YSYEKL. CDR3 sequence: CASSQDGRRGAFF.

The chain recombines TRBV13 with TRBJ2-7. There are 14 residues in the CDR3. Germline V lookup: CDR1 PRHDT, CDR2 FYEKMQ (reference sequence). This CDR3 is CASSARRIPYEQYF.

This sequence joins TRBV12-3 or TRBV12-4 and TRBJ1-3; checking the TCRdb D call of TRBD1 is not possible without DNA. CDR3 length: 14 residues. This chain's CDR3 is CASILGGSGNTIYF.

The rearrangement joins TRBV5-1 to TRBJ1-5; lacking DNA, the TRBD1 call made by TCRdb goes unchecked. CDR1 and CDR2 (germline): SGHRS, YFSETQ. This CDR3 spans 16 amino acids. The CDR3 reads CASSLEGQGAGQPQHF.

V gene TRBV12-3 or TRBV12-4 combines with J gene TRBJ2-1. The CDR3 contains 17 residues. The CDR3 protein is CASIGLKEGVPYNEQFF.

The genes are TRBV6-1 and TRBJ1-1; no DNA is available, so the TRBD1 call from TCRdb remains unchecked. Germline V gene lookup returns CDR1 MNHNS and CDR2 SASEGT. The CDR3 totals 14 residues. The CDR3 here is CASSYDRGNTEAFF.

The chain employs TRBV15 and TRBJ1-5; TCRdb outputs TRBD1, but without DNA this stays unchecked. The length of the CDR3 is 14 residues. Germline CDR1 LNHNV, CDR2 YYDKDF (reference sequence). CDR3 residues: CATAWAGSNQPQHF. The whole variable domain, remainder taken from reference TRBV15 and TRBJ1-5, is DAMVIQNPRYQVTQFGKPVTLSCSQTLNHNVMYWYQQKSSQAPKLLFHYYDKDFNNEADTPDNFQSRRPNTSFCFLDIRSPGLGDTAMYLCATAWAGSNQPQHFGDGTRLSIL.

The CDR3 region is CASSLGVLSTDTQYF. J is TRBJ2-3 and V is TRBV6-1; TCRdb names TRBD2, which stays unverified in the absence of DNA. The germline gives CDR1 MNHNS, CDR2 SASEGT. The CDR3 loop spans 15 amino acids.

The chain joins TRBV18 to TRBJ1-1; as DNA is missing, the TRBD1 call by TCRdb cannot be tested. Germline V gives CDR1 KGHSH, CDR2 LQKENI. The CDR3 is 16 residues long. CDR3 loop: CASSPGTGGTNTEAFF. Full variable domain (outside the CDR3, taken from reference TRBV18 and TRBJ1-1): NAGVMQNPRHLVRRRGQEARLRCSPMKGHSHVYWYRQLPEEGLKFMVYLQKENIIDESGMPKERFSAEFPKEGPSILRIQQVVRGDSAAYFCASSPGTGGTNTEAFFGQGTRLTVV.

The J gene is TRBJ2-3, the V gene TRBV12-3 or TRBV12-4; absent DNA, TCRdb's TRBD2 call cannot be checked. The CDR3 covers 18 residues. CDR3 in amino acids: CASSPRRGSGKYTDTQYF.

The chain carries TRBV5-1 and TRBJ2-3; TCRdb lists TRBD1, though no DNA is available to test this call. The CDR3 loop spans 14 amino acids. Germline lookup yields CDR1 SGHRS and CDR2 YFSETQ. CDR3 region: CASSFPGRPDTQYF.

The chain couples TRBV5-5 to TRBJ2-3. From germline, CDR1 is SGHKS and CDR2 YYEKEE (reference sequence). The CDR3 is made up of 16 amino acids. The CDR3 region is CASSLESGVGTDTQYF.

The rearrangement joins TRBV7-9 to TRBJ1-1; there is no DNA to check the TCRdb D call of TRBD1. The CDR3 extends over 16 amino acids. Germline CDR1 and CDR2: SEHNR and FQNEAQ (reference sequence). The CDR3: CASSLLAGQGASEAFF. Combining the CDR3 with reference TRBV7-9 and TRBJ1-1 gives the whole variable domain DTGVSQNPRHKITKRGQNVTFRCDPISEHNRLYWYRQTLGQGPEFLTYFQNEAQLEKSRLLSDRFSAERPKGSFSTLEIQRTEQGDSAMYLCASSLLAGQGASEAFFGQGTRLTVV.

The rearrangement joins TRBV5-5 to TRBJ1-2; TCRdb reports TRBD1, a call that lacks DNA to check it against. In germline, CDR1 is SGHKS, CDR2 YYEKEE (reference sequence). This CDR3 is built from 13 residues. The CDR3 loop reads CASSGHANYGYTF. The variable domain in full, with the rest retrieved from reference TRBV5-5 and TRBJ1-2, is DAGVTQSPTHLIKTRGQQVTLRCSPISGHKSVSWYQQVLGQGPQFIFQYYEKEERGRGNFPDRFSARQFPNYSSELNVNALLLGDSALYLCASSGHANYGYTFGSGTRLTVV.

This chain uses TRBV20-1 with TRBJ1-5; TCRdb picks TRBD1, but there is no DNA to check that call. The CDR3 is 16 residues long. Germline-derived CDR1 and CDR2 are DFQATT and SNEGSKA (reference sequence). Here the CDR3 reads CSAAHELGGGNQPQHF.

This CDR3 is CASSLGRGLEKTNEQFF. V and J are TRBV12-3 or TRBV12-4 and TRBJ2-1; the TRBD2 assignment by TCRdb is unverifiable without DNA. The CDR3 loop spans 17 amino acids.

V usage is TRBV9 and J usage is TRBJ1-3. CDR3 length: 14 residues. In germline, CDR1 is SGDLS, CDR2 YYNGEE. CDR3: CASSVRQNEDTIYF. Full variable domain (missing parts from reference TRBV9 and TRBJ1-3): DSGVTQTPKHLITATGQRVTLRCSPRSGDLSVYWYQQSLDQGLQFLIQYYNGEERAKGNILERFSAQQFPDLHSELNLSSLELGDSALYFCASSVRQNEDTIYFGEGSWLTVV.